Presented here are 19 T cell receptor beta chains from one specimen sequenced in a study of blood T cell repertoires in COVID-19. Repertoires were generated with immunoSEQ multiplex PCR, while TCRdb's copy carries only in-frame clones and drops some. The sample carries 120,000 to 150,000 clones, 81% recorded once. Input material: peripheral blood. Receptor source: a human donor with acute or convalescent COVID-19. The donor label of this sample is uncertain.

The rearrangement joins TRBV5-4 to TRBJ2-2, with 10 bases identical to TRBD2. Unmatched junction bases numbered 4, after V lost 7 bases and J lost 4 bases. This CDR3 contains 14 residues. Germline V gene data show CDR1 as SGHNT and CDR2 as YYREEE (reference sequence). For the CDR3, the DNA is TGTGCCAGCGGGAAGCGGGGGGGCACCGGGGAGCTGTTTTTT. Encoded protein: CASGKRGGTGELFF.

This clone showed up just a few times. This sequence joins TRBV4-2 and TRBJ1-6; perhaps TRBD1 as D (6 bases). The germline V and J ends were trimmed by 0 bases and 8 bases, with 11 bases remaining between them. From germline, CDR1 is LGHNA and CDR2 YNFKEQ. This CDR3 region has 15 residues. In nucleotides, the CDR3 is TGTGCCAGCAGCCAAGATCGGACAGACGATTCACCCCTCCACTTT. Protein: CASSQDRTDDSPLHF.

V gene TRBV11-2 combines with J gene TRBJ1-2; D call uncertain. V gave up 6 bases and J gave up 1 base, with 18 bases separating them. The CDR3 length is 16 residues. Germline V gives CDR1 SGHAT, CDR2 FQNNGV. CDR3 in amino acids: CASSSLKTEINYGYTF. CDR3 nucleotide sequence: TGTGCCAGCAGTTCCCTCAAAACAGAGATTAACTATGGCTACACCTTC.

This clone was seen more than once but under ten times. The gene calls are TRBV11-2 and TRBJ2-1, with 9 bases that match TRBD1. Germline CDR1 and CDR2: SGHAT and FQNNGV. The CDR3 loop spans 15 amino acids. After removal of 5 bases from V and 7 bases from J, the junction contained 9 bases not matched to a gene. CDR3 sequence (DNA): TGTGCCAGCAGCAAGGGGACAGGGAAGTGGAATGAGCAGTTCTTC. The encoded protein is CASSKGTGKWNEQFF.

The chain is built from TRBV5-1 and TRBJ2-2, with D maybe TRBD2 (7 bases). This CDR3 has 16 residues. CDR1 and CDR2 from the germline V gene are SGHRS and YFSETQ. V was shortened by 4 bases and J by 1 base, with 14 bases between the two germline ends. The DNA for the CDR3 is TGCGCCAGCAGCCCCGGGGGGCTGGGGAACACCGGGGAGCTGTTTTTT. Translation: CASSPGGLGNTGELFF.

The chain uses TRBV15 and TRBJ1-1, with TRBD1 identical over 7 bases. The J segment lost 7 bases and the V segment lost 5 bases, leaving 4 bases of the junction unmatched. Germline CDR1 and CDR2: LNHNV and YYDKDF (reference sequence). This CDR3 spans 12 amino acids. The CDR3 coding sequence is TGTGCCACCAGCCGCAGGACAGGTGAAGCTTTCTTT. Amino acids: CATSRRTGEAFF.

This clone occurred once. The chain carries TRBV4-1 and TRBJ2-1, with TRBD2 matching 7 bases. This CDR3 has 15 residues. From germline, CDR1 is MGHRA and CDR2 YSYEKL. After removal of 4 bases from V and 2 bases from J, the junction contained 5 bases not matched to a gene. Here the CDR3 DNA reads TGCGCCAGCAGCCCCCAGGGAGGGCCCTACAATGAGCAGTTCTTC. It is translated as CASSPQGGPYNEQFF.

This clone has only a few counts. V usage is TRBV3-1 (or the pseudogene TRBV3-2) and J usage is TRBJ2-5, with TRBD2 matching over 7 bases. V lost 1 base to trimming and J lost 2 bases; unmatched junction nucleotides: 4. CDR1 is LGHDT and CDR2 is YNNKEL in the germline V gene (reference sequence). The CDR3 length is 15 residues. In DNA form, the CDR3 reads TGTGCCAGCAGCCAAGGAAACGGGGGGCAAGAGACCCAGTACTTC. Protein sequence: CASSQGNGGQETQYF.

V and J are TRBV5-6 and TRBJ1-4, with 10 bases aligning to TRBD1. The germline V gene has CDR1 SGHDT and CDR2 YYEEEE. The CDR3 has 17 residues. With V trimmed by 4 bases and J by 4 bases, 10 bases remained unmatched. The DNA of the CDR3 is TGTGCCAGCAGCGACGGGACAGGGGCTATTCGTAATGAAAAACTGTTTTTT. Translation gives CASSDGTGAIRNEKLFF. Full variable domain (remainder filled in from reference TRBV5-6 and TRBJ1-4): DAGVTQSPTHLIKTRGQQVTLRCSPKSGHDTVSWYQQALGQGPQFIFQYYEEEERQRGNFPDRFSGHQFPNYSSELNVNALLLGDSALYLCASSDGTGAIRNEKLFFGSGTQLSVL.

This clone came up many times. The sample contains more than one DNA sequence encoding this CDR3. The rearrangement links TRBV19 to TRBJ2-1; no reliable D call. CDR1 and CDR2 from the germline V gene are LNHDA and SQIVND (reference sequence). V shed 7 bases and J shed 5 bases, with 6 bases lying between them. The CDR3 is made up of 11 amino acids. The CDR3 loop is CASTNHNEQFF. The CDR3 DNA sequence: TGTGCCAGTACTAATCACAATGAGCAGTTCTTC.

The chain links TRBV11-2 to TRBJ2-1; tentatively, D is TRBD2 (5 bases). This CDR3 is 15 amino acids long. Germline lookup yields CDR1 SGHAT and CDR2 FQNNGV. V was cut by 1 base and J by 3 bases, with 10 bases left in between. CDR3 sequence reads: CASSLASGFYNEQFF. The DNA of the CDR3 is TGTGCCAGCAGCTTAGCAAGCGGCTTCTACAATGAGCAGTTCTTC.

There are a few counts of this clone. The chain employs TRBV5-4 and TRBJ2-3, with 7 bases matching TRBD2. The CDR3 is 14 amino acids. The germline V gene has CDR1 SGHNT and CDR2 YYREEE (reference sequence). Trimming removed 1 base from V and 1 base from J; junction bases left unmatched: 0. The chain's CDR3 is CASSLRGGTDTQYF. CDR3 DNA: TGTGCCAGCAGCTTGCGGGGGGGCACAGATACGCAGTATTTT. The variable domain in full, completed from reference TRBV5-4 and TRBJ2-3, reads ETGVTQSPTHLIKTRGQQVTLRCSSQSGHNTVSWYQQALGQGPQFIFQYYREEENGRGNFPPRFSGLQFPNYSSELNVNALELDDSALYLCASSLRGGTDTQYFGPGTRLTVL.

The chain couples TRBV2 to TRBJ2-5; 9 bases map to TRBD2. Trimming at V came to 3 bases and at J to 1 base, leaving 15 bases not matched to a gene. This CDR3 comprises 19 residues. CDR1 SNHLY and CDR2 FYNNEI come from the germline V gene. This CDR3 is CASSDGLAGPAGPQETQYF. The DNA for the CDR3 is TGTGCCAGCAGTGATGGGCTAGCGGGGCCCGCCGGGCCCCAAGAGACCCAGTACTTC.

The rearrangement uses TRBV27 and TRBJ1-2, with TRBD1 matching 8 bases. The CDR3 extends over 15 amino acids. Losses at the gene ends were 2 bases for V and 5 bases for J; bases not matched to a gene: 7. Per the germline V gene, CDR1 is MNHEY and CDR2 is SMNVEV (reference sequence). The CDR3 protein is CASSLGAGGRYGYTF. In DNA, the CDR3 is TGTGCCAGCAGTTTAGGCGCAGGGGGCCGGTATGGCTACACCTTC.

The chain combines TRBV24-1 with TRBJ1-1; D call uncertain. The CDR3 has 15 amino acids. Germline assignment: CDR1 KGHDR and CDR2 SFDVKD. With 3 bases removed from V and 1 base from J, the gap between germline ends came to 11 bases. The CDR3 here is CATSDPKEGNTEAFF. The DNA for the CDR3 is TGTGCCACCAGTGATCCTAAGGAGGGGAACACTGAAGCTTTCTTT.

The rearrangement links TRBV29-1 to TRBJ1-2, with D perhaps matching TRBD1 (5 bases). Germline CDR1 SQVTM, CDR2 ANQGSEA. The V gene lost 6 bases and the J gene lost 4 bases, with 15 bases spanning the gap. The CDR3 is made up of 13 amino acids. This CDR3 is CSVRTPPGYGYTF. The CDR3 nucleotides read TGCAGCGTGAGGACACCTCCTGGCTATGGCTACACCTTC.

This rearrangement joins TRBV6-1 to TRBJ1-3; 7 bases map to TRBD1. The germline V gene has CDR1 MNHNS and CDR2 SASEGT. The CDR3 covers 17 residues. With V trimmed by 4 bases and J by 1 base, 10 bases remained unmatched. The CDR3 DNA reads TGTGCCAGCAGTGGCCCCCCCGGCAGGGGGTCTGGAAACACCATATATTTT. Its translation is CASSGPPGRGSGNTIYF.

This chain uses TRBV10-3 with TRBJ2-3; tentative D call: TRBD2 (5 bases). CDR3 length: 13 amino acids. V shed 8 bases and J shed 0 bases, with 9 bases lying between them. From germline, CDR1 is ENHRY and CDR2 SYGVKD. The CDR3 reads CAILARSTDTQYF. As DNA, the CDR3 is TGTGCCATCCTAGCCCGGAGCACAGATACGCAGTATTTT.

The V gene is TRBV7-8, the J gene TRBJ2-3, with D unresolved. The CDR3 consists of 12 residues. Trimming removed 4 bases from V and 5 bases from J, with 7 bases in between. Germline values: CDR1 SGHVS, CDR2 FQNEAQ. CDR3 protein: CASSSWQDTQYF. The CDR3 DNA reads TGTGCCAGCAGCTCTTGGCAAGATACGCAGTATTTT.